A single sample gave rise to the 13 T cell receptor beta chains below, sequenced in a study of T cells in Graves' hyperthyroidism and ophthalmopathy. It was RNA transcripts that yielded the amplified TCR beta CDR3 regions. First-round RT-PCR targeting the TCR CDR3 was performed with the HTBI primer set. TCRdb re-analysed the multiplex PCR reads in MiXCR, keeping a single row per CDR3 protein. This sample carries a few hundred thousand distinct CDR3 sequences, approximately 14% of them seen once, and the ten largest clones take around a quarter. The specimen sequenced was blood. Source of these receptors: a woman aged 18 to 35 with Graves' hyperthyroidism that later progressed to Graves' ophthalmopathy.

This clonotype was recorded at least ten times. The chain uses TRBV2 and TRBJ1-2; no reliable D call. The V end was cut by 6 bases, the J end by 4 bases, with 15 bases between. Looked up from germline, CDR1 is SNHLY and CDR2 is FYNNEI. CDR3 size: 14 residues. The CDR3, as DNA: TGTGCCAGCAGGGAGTGGATTAACATCTATGGCTACACCTTC. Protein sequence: CASREWINIYGYTF.

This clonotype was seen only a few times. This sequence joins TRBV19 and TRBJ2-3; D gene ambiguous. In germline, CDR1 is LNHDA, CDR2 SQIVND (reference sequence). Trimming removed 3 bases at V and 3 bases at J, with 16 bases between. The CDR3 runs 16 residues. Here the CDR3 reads CASSIGRNEWTDTQYF. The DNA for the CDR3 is TGTGCCAGTAGTATTGGAAGGAATGAGTGGACAGATACGCAGTATTTT. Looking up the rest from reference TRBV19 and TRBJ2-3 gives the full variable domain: DGGITQSPKYLFRKEGQNVTLSCEQNLNHDAMYWYRQDPGQGLRLIYYSQIVNDFQKGDIAEGYSVSREKKESFPLTVTSAQKNPTAFYLCASSIGRNEWTDTQYFGPGTRLTVL.

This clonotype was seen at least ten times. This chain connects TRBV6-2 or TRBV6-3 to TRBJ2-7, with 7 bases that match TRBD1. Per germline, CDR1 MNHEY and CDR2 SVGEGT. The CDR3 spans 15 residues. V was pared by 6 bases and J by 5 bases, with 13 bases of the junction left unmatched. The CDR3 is CASRGIDRVFNEQYF. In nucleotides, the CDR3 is TGTGCCAGCAGGGGAATCGACAGGGTATTCAACGAGCAGTACTTC.

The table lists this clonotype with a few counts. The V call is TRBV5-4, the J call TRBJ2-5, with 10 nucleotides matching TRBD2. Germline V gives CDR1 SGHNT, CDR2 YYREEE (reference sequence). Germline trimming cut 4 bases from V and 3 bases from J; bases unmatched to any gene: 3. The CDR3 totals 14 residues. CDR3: CASSVGTSEETQYF. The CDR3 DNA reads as TGTGCCAGCAGCGTAGGGACTAGCGAAGAGACCCAGTACTTC.

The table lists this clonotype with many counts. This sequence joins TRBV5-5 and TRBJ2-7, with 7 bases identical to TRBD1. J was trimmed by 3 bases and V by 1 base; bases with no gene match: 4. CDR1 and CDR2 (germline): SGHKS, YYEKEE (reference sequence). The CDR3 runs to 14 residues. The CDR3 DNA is TGTGCCAGCAGCTTGAACAGGGGAAACTACGAGCAGTACTTC. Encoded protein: CASSLNRGNYEQYF.

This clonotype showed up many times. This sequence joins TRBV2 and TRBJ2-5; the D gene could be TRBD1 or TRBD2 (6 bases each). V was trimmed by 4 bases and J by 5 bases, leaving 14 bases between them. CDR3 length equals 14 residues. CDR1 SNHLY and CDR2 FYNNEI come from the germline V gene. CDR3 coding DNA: TGTGCCAGCAGTGTCAGGCTAGGGGGGGAGACCCAGTACTTC. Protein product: CASSVRLGGETQYF.

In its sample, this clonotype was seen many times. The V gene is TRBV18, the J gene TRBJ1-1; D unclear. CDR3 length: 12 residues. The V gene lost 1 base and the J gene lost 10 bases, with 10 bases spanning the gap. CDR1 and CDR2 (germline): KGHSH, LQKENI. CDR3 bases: TGTGCCAGCTCACCACTTACGGTAGGAGCTTTCTTT. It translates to CASSPLTVGAFF.

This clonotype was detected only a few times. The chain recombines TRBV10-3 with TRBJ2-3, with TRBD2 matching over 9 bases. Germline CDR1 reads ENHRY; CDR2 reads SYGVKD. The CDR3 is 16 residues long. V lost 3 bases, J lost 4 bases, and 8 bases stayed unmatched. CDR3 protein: CAISDMLAGDPDTQYF. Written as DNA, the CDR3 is TGTGCCATCAGTGATATGTTAGCGGGAGACCCAGATACGCAGTATTTT.

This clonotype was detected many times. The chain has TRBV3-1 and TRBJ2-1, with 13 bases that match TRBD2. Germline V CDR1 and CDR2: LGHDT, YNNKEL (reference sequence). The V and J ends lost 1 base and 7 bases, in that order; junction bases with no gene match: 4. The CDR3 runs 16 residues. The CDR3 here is CASSQVGLAGVNEQFF. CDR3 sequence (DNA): TGTGCCAGCAGCCAAGTCGGACTAGCGGGAGTAAATGAGCAGTTCTTC.

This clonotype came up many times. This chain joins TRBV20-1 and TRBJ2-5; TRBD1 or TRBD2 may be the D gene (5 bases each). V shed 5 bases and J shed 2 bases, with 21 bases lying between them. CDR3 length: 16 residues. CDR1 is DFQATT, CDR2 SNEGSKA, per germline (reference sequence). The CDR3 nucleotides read TGCAGTGCTCTCTCCACCGGGACGGTTTGGCAAGAGACCCAGTACTTC. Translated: CSALSTGTVWQETQYF.

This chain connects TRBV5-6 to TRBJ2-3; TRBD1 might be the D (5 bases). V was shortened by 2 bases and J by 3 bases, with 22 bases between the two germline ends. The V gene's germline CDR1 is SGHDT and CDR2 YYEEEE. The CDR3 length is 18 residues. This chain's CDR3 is CASSLTMNWGESTDTQYF. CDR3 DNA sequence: TGTGCCAGCAGCTTAACTATGAATTGGGGCGAAAGTACAGATACGCAGTATTTT.

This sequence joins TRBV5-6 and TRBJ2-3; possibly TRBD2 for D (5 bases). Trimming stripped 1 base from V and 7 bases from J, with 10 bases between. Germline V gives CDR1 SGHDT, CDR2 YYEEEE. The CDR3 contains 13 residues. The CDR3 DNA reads TGTGCCAGCAGCTTGACTAGATCCAATACGCAGTATTTT. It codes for CASSLTRSNTQYF.

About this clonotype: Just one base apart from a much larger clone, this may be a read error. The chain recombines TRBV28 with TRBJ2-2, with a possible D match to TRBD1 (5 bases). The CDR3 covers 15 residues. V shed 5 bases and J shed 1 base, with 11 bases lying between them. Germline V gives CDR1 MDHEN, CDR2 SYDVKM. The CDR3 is CASSLPGLNTGELFF. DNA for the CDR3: TGTGCCAGCAGTCTTCCAGGGCTGAACACCGGGGAGCTGTTTTTT.